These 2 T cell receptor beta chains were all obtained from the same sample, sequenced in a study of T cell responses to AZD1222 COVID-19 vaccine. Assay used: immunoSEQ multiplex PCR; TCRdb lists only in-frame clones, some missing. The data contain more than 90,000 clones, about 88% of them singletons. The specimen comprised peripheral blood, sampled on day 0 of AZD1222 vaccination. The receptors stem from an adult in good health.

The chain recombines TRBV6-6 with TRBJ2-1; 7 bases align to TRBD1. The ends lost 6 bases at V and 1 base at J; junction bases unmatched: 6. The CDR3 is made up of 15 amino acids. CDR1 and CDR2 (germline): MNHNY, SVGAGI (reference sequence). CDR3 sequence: CASSKDRESYNEQFF. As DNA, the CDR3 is TGTGCCAGCAGCAAAGACAGGGAGTCCTACAATGAGCAGTTCTTC.

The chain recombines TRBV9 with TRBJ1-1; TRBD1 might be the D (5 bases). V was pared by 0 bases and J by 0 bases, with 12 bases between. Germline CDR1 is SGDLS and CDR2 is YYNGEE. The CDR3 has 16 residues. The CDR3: CASSVEQAMMNTEAFF. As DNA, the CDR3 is TGTGCCAGCAGCGTAGAACAGGCCATGATGAACACTGAAGCTTTCTTT.